Included here is one T cell receptor (beta chain) sequence, with context. The sample originates from a study of blood T cell repertoires in COVID-19. For the study at large: Sources were T cells, B-cell-depleted T cells, or PBMCs; the material itself was cDNA or gDNA.

CDR1 and CDR2 from the germline V gene are SGHDT and YYEEEE. The CDR3 is made up of 15 amino acids. V was trimmed by 4 bases and J by 1 base, leaving 12 bases between them. Assay used: immunoSEQ multiplex PCR; TCRdb lists only in-frame clones, some missing. The profile shows under 500,000 clones, about 89% of them singletons. This clonotype was sampled from a woman in her thirties with acute or convalescent COVID-19. The V gene is TRBV5-6, the J gene TRBJ1-5; no clear D gene. Sample: peripheral blood. This CDR3 reads CASSETGVSNQPQHF. Here the CDR3 DNA reads TGTGCCAGCAGCGAAACTGGAGTAAGCAATCAGCCCCAGCATTTT.